Included here is one T cell receptor (beta chain) sequence, with context. Its antigen is currently unknown. The ends were cut back, 5 bases at V and 0 bases at J, with 12 bases in the middle. The CDR3 spans 15 residues. CDR1 and CDR2 (germline): SGHVS, FNYEAQ. This sample is drawn from a study of T cell repertoires in cytomegalovirus infection. TCRdb fed the reads into MiXCR, producing one record per CDR3 protein. The sample carries 450,000 to 600,000 distinct CDR3 sequences, about 42% recorded once. This chain uses TRBV7-6 with TRBJ2-3; tentatively, D is TRBD2 (6 bases). The clonotype comes from a human donor in good health (CMV status not recorded). Some clones in this sample may be carry-over from other donors' samples. Source: cultured PBMCs, taken from culture after CMV antigen stimulation. The CDR3 DNA is TGTGCCAGCAGCGTCGCTAGCGTTAGCACAGATACGCAGTATTTT. As protein: CASSVASVSTDTQYF.